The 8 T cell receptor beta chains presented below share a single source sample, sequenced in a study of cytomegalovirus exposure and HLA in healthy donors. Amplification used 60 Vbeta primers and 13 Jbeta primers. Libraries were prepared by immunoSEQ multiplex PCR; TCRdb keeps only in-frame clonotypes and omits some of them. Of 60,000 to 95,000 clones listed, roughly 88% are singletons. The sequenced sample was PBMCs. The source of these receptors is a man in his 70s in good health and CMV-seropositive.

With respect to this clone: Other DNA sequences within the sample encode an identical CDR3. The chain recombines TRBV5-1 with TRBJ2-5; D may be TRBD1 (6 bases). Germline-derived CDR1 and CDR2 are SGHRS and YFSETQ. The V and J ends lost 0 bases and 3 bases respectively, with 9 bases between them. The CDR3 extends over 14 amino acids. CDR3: CASSLGAGEETQYF. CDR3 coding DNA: TGCGCCAGCAGCTTGGGGGCAGGGGAAGAGACCCAGTACTTC.

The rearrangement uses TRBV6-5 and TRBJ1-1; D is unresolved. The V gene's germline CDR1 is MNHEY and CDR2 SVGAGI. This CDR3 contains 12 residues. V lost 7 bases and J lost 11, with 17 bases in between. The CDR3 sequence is CASTLRPVDAFF. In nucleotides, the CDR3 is TGTGCCAGCACCCTCAGGCCAGTTGACGCTTTCTTT.

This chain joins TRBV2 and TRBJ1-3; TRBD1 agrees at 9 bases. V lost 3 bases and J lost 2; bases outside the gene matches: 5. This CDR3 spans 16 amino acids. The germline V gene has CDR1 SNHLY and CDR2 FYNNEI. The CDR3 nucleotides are TGTGCCAGCAGTGAGTCCCGGACAGGGGCTGGAAACACCATATATTTT. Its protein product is CASSESRTGAGNTIYF.

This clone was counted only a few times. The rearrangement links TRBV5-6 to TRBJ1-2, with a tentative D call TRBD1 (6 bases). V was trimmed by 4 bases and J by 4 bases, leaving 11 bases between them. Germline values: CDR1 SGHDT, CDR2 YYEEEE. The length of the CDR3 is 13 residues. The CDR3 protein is CASSLGQSYGYTF. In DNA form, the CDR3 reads TGTGCCAGCAGCCTTGGACAGTCCTATGGCTACACCTTC.

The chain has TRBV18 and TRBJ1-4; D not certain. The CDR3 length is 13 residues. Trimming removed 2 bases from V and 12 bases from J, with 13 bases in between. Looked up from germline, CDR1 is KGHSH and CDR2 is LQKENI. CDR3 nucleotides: TGTGCCAGCTCACCAGGCGGTCTGAGGGAACTGTTTTTT. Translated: CASSPGGLRELFF.

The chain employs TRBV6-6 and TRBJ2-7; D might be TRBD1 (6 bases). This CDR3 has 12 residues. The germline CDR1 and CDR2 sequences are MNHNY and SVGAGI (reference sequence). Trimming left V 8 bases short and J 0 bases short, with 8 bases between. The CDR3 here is CASGQNSYEQYF. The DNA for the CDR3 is TGTGCCAGCGGACAGAACTCCTACGAGCAGTACTTC.

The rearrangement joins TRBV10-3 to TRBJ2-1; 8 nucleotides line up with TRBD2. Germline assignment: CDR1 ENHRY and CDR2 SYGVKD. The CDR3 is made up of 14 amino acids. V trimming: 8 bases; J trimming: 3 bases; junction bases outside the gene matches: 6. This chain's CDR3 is CAIAGGEFYNEQFF. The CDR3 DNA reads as TGTGCCATCGCCGGGGGGGAATTCTACAATGAGCAGTTCTTC.

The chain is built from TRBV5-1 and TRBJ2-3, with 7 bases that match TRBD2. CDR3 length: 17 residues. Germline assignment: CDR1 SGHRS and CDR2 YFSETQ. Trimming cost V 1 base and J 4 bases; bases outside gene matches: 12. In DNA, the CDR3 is TGCGCCAGCAGCTTGATGGGTGCGGGAGATGTGTCAGATACGCAGTATTTT. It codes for CASSLMGAGDVSDTQYF.